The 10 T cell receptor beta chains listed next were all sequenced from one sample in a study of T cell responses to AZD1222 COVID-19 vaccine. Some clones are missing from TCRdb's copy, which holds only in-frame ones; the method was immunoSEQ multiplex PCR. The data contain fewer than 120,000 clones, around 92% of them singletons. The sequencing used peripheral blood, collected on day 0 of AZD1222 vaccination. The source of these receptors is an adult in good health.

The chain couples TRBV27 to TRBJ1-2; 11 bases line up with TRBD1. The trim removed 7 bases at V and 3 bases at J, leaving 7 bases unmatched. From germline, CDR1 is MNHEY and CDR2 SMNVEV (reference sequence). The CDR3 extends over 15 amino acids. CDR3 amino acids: CASTSGTGGYYGYTF. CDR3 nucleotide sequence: TGTGCCAGCACCTCCGGGACAGGGGGTTACTATGGCTACACCTTC.

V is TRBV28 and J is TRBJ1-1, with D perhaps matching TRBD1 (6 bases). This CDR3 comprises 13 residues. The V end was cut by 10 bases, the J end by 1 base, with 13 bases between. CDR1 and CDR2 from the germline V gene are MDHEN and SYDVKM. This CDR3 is CATKGGGNTEAFF. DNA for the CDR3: TGTGCCACCAAGGGGGGTGGGAACACTGAAGCTTTCTTT.

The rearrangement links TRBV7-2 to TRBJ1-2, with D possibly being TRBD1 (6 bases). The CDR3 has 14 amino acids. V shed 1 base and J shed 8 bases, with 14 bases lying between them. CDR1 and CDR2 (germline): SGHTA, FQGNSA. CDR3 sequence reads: CASSLGDQGIGYTF. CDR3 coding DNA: TGTGCCAGCAGCTTAGGGGATCAGGGGATCGGCTACACCTTC.

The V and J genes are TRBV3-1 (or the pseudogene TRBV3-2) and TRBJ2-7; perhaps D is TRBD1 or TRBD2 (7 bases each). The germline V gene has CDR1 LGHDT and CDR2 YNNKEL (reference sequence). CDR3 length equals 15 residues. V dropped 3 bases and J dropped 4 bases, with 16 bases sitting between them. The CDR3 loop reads CASSQGGTAKYEQYF. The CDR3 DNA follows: TGTGCCAGCAGCCAGGGAGGGACAGCGAAGTACGAGCAGTACTTC.

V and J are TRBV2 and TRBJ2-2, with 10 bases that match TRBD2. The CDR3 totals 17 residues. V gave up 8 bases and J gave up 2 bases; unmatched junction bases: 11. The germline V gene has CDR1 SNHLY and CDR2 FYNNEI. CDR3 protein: CASSPVSGGLNTGELFF. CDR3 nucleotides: TGTGCCAGCTCCCCTGTTAGCGGGGGGTTAAACACCGGGGAGCTGTTTTTT.

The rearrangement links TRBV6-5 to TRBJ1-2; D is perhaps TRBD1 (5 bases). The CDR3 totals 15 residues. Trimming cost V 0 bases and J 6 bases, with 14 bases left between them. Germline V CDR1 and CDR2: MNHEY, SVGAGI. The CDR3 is CASSYSGTRVDGYTF. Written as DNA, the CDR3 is TGTGCCAGCAGTTACTCGGGGACCAGGGTGGATGGCTACACCTTC.

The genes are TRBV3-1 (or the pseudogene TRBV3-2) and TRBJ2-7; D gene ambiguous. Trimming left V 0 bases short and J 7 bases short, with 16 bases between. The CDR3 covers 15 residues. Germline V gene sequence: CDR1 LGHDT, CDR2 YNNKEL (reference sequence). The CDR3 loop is CASSQDFGRANEQYF. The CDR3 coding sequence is TGTGCCAGCAGCCAAGATTTCGGCAGAGCGAATGAGCAGTACTTC.

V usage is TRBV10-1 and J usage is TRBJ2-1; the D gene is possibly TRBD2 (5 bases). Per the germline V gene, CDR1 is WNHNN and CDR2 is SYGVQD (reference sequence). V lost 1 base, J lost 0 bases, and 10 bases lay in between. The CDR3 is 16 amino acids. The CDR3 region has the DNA TGCGCCAGCAGTGAGTTAGCGAACCCCTCCTACAATGAGCAGTTCTTC. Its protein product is CASSELANPSYNEQFF.

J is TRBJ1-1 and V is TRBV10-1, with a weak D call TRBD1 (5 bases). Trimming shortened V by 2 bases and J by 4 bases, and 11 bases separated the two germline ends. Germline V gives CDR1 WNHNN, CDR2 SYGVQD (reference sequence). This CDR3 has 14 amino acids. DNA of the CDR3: TGCGCCAGCAGTGAGACTGGGGGTGGCACTGAAGCTTTCTTT. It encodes CASSETGGGTEAFF.

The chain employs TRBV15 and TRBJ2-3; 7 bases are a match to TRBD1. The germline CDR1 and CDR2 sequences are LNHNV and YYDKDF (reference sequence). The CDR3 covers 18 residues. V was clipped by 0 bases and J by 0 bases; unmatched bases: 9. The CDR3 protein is CATSRDLLQGTSTDTQYF. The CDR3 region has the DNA TGTGCCACCAGCAGAGATCTCCTACAGGGGACAAGCACAGATACGCAGTATTTT.